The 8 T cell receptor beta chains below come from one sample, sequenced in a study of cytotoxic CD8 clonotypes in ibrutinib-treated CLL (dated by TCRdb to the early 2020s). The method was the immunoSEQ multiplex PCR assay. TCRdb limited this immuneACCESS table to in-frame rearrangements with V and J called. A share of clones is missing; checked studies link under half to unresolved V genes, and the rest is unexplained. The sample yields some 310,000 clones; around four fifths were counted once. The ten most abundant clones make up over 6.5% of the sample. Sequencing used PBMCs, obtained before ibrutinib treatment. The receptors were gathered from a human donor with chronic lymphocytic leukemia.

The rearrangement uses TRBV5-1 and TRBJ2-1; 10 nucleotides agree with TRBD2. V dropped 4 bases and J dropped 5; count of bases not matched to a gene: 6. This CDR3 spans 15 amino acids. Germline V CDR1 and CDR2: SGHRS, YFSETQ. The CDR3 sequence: CASSRLAGLDNEQFF. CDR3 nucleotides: TGCGCCAGCAGCAGACTAGCGGGTCTTGACAATGAGCAGTTCTTC.

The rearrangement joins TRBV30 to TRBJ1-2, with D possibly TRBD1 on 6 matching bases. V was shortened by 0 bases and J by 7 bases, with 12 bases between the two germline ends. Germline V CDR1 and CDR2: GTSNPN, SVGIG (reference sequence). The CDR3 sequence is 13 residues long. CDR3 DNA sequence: TGTGCCTGGAGTGTAGGAGGGGGGAGTGGCTACACCTTC. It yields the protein CAWSVGGGSGYTF.

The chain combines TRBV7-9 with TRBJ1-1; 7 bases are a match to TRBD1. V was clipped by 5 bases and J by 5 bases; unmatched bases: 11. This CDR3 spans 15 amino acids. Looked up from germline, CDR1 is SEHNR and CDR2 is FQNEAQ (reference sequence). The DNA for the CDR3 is TGTGCCAGCAGCGTTACCCCAAAGGGACAGACTGAAGCTTTCTTT. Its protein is CASSVTPKGQTEAFF.

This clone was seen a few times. CDR3 DNA: TGTGCCAGCAGCCCGCCCGGGTTCGGGGGAGGAGGCTACACCTTC. This codes for CASSPPGFGGGGYTF. The chain combines TRBV28 with TRBJ1-2, with a tentative D call TRBD1 (5 bases). The CDR3 runs 15 residues. CDR1 and CDR2 from the germline V gene are MDHEN and SYDVKM. With 6 bases removed from V and 8 bases from J, the gap between germline ends came to 22 bases.

The CDR3 region is CASSLFLDQPQHF. The CDR3 DNA sequence: TGTGCCAGCAGCTTGTTTTTGGATCAGCCCCAGCATTTT. This chain joins TRBV5-5 and TRBJ1-5; D unresolved. The V end lost 1 base, the J end lost 5 bases, and 7 bases lay between the germline ends. From germline, CDR1 is SGHKS and CDR2 YYEKEE (reference sequence). The length of the CDR3 is 13 residues.

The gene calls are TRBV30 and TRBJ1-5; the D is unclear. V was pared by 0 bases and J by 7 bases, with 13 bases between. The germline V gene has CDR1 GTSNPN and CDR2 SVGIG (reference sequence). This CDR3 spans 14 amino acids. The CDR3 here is CAWSVKGFVQPQHF. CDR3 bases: TGTGCCTGGAGTGTTAAAGGGTTTGTACAGCCCCAGCATTTT.

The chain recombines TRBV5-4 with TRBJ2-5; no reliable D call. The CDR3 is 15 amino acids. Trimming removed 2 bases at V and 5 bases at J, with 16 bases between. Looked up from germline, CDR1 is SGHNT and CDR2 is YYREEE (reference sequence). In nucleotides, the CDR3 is TGTGCCAGCAGCTTTTTGGATACCTGGGTGGAGACCCAGTACTTC. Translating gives CASSFLDTWVETQYF.

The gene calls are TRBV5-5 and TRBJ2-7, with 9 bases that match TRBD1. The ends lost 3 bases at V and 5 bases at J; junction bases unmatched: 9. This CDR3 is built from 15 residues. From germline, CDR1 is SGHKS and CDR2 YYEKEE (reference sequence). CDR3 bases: TGTGCCAGCAGCTGGGCGGGACAGGGTTACAACGAGCAGTACTTC. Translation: CASSWAGQGYNEQYF.